The subject of this entry is one T cell receptor (beta chain). V lost 4 bases to trimming and J lost 7 bases; unmatched junction nucleotides: 3. CDR1 and CDR2 from the germline V gene are MNHEY and SVGAGI. The CDR3 has 13 residues. This sample is part of a study of blood T cell repertoires in COVID-19. Study overall: Some COVID-19 samples were acute and others convalescent; all came from the United States, Italy and Spain. PBMCs, B-cell-depleted T cells, or T cells provided the cDNA or gDNA that made up the material.

Study processing details: The authors estimated nucleated cell counts from reference gene primer amplification. Some clones are missing from TCRdb's copy, which holds only in-frame ones; the method was immunoSEQ multiplex PCR. The V and J calls and clone size come from that table; D and trimming were worked out from the DNA. This sample has roughly 68,000 clones, with roughly 84% found just once. The V and J genes are TRBV6-5 and TRBJ2-5, with 10 positions matching TRBD1. The source of this sequence is a man over 45 with active COVID-19. Sequenced input: peripheral blood. The CDR3 sequence: CASSSGQGGTQYF. The CDR3 nucleotides are TGTGCCAGCAGTTCCGGACAGGGGGGGACCCAGTACTTC.